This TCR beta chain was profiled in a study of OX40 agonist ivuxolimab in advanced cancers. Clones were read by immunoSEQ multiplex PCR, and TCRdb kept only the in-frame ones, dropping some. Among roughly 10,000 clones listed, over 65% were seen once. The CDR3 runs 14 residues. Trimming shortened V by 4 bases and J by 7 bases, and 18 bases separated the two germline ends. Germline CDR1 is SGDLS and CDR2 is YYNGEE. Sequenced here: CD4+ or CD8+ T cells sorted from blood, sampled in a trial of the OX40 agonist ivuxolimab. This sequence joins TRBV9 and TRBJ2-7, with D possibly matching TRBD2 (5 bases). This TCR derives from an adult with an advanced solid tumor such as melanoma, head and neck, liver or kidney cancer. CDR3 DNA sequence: TGTGCCAGCAGCCCCCGGACGGCCGGCGGGGAGCAGTACTTC. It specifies CASSPRTAGGEQYF.